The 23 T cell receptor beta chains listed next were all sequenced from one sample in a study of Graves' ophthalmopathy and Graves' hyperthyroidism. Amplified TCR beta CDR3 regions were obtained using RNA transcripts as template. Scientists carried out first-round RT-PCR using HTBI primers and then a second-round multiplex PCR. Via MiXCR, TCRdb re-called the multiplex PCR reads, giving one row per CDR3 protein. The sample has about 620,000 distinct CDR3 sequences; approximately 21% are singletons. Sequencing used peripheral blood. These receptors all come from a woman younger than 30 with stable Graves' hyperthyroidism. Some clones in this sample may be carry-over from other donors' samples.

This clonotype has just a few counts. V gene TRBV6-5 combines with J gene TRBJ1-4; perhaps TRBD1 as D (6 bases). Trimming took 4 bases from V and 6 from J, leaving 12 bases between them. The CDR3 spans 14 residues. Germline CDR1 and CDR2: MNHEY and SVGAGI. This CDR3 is CASSSTGYYEKLFF. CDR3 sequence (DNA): TGTGCCAGCAGTTCAACAGGGTACTATGAAAAACTGTTTTTT.

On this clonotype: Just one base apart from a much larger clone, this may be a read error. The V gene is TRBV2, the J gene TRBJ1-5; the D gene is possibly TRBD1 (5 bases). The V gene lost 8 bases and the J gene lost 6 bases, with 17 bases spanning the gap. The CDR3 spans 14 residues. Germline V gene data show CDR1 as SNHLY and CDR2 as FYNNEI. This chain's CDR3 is CASGGTNSLQPQHF. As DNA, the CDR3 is TGTGCCAGCGGTGGGACTAACAGTCTTCAGCCCCAGCATTTT.

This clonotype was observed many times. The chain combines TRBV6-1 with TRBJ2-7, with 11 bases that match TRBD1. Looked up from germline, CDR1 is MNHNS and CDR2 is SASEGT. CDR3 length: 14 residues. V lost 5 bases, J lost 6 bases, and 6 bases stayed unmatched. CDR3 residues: CASSPGQGGFEQYF. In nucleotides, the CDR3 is TGTGCCAGCAGTCCGGGACAGGGGGGTTTCGAGCAGTACTTC.

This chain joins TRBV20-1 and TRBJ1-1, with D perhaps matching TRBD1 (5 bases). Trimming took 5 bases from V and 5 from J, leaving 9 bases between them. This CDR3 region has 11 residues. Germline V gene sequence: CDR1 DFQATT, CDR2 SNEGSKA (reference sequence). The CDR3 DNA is TGCAGTGCTTACGGGGGGACTGAAGCTTTCTTT. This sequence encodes CSAYGGTEAFF.

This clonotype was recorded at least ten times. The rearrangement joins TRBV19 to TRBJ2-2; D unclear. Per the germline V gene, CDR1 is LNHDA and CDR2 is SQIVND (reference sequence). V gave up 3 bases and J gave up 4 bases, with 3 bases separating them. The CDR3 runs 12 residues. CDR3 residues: CASSIGTGELFF. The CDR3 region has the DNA TGTGCCAGTAGTATTGGCACCGGGGAGCTGTTTTTT. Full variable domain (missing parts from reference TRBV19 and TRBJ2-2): DGGITQSPKYLFRKEGQNVTLSCEQNLNHDAMYWYRQDPGQGLRLIYYSQIVNDFQKGDIAEGYSVSREKKESFPLTVTSAQKNPTAFYLCASSIGTGELFFGEGSRLTVL.

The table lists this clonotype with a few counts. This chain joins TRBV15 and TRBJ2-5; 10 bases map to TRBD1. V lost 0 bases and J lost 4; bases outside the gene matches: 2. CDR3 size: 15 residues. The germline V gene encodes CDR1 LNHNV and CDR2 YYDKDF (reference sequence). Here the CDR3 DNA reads TGTGCCACCAGCAGAGATCGGACAGGGGGAGAGACCCAGTACTTC. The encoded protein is CATSRDRTGGETQYF.

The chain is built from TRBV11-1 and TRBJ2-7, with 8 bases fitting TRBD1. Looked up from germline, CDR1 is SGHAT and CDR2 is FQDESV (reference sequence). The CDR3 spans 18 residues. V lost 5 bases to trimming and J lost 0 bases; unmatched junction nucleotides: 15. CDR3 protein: CASSDRVRGPYLSYEQYF. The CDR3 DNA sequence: TGTGCCAGCAGCGACAGGGTCAGGGGGCCCTATCTCTCCTACGAGCAGTACTTC.

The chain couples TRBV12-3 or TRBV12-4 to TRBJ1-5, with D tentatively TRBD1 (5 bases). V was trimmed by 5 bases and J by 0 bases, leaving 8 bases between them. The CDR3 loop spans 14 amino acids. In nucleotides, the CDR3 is TGTGCCAGCAGTCCAGGGATTAGCAATCAGCCCCAGCATTTT. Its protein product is CASSPGISNQPQHF.

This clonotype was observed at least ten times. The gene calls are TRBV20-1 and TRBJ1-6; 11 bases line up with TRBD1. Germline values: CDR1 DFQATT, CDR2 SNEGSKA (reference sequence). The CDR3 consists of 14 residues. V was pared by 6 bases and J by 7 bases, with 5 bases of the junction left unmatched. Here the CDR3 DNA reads TGCAGTGCCCGGACAGGGGGCGAGAATTCACCCCTCCACTTT. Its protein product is CSARTGGENSPLHF.

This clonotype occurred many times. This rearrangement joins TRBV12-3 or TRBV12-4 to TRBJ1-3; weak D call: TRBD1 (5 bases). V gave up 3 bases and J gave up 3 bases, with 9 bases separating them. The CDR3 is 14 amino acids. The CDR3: CASSLGHLGNTIYF. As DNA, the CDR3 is TGTGCCAGCAGTTTGGGGCACCTTGGAAACACCATATATTTT.

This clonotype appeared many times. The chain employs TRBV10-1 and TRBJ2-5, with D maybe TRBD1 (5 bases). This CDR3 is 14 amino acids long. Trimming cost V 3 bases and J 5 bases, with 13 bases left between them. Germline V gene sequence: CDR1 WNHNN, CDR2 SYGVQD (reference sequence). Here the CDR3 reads CASSEPGMWETQYF. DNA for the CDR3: TGCGCCAGCAGTGAACCAGGGATGTGGGAGACCCAGTACTTC.

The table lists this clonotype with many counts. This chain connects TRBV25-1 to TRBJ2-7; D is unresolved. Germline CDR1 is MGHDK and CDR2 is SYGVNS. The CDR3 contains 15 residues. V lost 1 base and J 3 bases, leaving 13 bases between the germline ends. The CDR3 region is CASSELASQDYEQYF. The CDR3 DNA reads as TGTGCCAGCAGTGAATTGGCCTCTCAGGACTACGAGCAGTACTTC.

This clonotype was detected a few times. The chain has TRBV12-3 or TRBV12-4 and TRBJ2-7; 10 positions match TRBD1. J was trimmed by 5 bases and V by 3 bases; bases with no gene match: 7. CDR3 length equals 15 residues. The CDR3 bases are TGTGCCAGCAGTTTCCGGACAGGGGGAATCCACGAGCAGTACTTC. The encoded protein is CASSFRTGGIHEQYF.

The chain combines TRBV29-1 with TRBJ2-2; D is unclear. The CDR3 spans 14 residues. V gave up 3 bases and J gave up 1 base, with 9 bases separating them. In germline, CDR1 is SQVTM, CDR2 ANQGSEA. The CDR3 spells CSVELVGNTGELFF. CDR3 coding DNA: TGCAGCGTTGAGTTGGTAGGGAACACCGGGGAGCTGTTTTTT.

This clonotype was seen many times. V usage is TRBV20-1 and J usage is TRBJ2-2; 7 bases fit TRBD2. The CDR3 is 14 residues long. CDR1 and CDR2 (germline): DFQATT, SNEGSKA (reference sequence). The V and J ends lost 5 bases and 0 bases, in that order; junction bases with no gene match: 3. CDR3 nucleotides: TGCAGTGCTCGGGGAGGGACGAACACCGGGGAGCTGTTTTTT. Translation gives CSARGGTNTGELFF.

The CDR3 loop reads CASASEDWAREQYF. The DNA of the CDR3 is TGTGCCAGCGCATCTGAGGACTGGGCGAGGGAGCAGTATTTT. The chain has TRBV12-3 or TRBV12-4 and TRBJ2-3; D is possibly TRBD2 (5 bases). This CDR3 comprises 14 residues. Trimming took off 8 bases at V and 11 bases at J, with 23 bases between the two ends.

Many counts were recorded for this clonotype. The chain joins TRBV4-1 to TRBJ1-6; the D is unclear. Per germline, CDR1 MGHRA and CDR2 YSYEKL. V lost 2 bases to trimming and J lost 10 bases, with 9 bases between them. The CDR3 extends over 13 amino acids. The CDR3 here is CASSQYLESPLHF. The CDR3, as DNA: TGCGCCAGCAGCCAATACCTTGAGTCACCCCTCCACTTT.

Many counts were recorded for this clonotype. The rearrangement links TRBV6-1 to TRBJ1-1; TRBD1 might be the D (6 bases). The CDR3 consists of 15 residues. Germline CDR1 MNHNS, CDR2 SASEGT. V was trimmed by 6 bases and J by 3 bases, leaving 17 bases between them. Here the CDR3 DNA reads TGTGCCAGCAGATTTGGGCAGGGGACGTACACTGAAGCTTTCTTT. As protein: CASRFGQGTYTEAFF.

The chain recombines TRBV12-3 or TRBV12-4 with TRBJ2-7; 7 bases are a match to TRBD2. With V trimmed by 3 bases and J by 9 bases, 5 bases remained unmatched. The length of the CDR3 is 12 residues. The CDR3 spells CASSLGERGQYF. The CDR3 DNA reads TGTGCCAGCAGTTTGGGGGAGCGGGGGCAGTACTTC.

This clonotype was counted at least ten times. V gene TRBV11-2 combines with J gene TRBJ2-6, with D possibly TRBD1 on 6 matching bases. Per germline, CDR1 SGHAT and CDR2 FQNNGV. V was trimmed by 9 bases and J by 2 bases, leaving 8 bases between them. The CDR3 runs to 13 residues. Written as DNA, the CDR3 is TGTGCCAGTGACAGGACTGGGGCCAACGTCCTGACTTTC. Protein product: CASDRTGANVLTF.

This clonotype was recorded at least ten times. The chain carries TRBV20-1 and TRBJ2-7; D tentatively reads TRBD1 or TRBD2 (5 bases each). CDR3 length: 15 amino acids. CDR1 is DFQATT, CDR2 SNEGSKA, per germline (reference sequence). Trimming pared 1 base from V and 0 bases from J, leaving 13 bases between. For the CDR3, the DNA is TGCAGTGCTAGAGTACCGGGACGGAACTCCTACGAGCAGTACTTC. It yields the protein CSARVPGRNSYEQYF.

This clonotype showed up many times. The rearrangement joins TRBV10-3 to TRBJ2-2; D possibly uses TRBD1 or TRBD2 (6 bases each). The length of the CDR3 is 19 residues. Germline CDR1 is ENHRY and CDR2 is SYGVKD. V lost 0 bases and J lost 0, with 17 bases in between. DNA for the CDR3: TGTGCCATCAGTGAGTCTCCGGGGGCCTGGAGGTCGAACACCGGGGAGCTGTTTTTT. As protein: CAISESPGAWRSNTGELFF.

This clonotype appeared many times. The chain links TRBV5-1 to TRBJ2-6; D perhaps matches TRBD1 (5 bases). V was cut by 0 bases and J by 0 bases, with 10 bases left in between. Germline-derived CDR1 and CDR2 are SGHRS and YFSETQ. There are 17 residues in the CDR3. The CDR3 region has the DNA TGCGCCAGCAGCTTGGGGGGCCTCGGCTCTGGGGCCAACGTCCTGACTTTC. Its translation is CASSLGGLGSGANVLTF.